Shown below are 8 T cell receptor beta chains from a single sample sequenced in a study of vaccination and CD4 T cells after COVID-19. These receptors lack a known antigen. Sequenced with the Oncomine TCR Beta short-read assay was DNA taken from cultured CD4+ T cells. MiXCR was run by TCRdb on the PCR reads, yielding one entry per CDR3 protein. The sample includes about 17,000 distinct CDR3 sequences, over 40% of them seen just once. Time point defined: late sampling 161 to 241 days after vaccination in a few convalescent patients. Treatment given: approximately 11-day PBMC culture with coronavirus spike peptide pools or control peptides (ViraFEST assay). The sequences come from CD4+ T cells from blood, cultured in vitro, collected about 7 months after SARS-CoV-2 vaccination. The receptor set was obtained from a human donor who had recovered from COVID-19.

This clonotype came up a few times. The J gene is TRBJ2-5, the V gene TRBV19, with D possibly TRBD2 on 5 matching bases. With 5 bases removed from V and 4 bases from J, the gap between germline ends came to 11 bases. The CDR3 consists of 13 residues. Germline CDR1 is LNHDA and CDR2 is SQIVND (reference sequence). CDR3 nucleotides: TGTGCCAGTAGTGTCGTCGAGGGAGAGACCCAGTACTTC. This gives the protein CASSVVEGETQYF.

DNA for the CDR3: TGTGCCAGCAGCCGCCCACAGGGGGGAACCTACGAGCAGTACTTC. It yields the protein CASSRPQGGTYEQYF. This sequence joins TRBV6-1 and TRBJ2-7; the match to TRBD1 covers 8 bases. CDR3 length: 15 residues. The germline V gene encodes CDR1 MNHNS and CDR2 SASEGT. V was clipped by 6 bases and J by 2 bases; unmatched bases: 9.

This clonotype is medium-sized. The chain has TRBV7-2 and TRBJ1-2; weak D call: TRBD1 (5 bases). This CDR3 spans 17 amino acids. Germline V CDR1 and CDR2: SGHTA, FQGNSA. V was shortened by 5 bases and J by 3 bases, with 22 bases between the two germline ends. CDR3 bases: TGTGCCAGCAGCGGTGACAGACGGCCCTTCTTCTACTATGGCTACACCTTC. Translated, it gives CASSGDRRPFFYYGYTF.

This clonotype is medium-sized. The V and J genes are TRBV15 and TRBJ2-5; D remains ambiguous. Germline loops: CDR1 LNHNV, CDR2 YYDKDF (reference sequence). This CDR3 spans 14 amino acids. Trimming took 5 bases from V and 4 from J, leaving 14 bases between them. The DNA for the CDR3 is TGTGCCACCAGCGTAGGACGGCCACGAGAGACCCAGTACTTC. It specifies CATSVGRPRETQYF.

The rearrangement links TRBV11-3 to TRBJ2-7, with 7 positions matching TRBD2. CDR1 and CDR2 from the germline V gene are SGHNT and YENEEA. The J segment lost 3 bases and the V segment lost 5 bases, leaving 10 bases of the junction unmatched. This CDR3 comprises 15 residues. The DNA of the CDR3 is TGTGCCAGCAGCCTTTCCGGGACTACTAACTACGAGCAGTACTTC. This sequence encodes CASSLSGTTNYEQYF.

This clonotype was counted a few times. The CDR3 is CASSLARGLFF. Here the CDR3 DNA reads TGTGCCAGCAGCTTAGCCAGGGGGTTGTTCTTC. This chain uses TRBV7-9 with TRBJ2-1; 7 positions match TRBD1. J gave up 15 bases and V 0 bases, and 2 bases lay outside the gene matches. The germline V gene has CDR1 SEHNR and CDR2 FQNEAQ (reference sequence). This CDR3 is 11 amino acids long.

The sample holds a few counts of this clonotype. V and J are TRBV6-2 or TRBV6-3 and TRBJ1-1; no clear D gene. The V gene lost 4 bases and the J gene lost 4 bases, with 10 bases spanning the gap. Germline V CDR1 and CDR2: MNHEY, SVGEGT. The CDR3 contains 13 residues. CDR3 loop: CASSSIRGTEAFF. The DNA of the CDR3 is TGTGCCAGCAGTTCTATAAGAGGCACTGAAGCTTTCTTT.

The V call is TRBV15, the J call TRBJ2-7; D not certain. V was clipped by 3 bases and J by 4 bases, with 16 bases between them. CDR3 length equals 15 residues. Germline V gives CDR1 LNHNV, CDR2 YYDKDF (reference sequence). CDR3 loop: CATSRELTGEYEQYF. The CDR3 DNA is TGTGCCACCAGCAGGGAGCTGACTGGTGAATACGAGCAGTACTTC.